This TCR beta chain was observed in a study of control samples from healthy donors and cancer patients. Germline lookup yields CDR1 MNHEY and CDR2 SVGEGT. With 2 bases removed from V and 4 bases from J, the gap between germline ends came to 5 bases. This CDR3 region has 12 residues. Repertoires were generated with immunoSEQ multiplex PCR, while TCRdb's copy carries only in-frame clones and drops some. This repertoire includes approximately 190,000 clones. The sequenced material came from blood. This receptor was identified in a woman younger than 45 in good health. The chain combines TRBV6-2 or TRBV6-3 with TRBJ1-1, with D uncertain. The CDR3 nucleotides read TGTGCCAGCAGTTACGTTGGCACTGAAGCTTTCTTT. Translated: CASSYVGTEAFF.